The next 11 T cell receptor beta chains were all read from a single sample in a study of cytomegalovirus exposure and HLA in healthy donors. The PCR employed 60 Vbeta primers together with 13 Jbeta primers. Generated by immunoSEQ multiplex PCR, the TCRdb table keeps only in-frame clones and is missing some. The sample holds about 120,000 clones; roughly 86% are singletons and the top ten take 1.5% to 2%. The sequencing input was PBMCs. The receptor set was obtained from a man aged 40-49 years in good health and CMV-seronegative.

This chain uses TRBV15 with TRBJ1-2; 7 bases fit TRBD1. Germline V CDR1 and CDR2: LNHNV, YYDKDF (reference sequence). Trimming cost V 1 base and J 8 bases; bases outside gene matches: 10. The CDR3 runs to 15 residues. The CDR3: CATSRGGTAFIGYTF. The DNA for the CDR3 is TGTGCCACCAGCAGAGGAGGGACAGCATTTATCGGCTACACCTTC.

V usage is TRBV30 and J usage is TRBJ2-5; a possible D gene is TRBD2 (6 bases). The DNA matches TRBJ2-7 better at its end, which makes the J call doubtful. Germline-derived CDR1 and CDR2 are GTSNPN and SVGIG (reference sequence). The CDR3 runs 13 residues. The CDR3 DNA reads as TGTGCCTGGAGTTTGGGACTTCTCTACGAGCAGTACTTC. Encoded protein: CAWSLGLLYEQYF.

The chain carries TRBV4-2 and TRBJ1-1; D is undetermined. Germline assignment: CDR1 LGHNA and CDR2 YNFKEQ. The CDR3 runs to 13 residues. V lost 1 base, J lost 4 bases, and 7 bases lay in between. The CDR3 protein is CASSQVVSTEAFF. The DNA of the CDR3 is TGTGCCAGCAGCCAAGTTGTTAGCACTGAAGCTTTCTTT.

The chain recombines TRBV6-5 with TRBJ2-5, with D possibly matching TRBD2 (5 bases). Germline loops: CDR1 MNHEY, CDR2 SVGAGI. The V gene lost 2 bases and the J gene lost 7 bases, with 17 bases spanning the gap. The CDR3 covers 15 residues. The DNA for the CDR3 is TGTGCCAGCAGTTACACCGTAGGGCCCCGGGGGACCCAGTACTTC. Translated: CASSYTVGPRGTQYF.

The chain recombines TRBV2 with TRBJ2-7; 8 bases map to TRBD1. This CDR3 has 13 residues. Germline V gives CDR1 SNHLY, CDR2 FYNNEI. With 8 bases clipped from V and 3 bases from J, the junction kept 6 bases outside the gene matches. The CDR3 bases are TGTGCCAGCCGAAAGACAGGGGTCTACGAGCAGTACTTC. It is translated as CASRKTGVYEQYF.

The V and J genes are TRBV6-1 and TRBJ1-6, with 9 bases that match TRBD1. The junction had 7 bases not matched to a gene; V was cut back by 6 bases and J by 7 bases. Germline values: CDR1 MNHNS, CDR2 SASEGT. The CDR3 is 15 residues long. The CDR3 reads CASRGGQGENSPLHF. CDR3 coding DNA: TGTGCCAGCAGGGGGGGACAGGGAGAGAATTCACCCCTCCACTTT.

CDR3 in amino acids: CASSEAAGLRNQPQHF. CDR3 coding DNA: TGTGCCAGCAGTGAAGCGGCAGGGCTTCGCAATCAGCCCCAGCATTTT. The genes are TRBV6-1 and TRBJ1-5, with D possibly being TRBD1 (5 bases). The CDR3 runs 16 residues. CDR1 and CDR2 (germline): MNHNS, SASEGT. V was pared by 0 bases and J by 2 bases, with 11 bases between.

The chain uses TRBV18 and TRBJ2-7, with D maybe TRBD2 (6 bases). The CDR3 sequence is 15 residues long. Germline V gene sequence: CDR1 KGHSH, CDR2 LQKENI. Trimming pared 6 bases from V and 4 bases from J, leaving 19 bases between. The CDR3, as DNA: TGTGCCAGCTCTTCCCGGGACTTAGGGATATACGAGCAGTACTTC. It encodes CASSSRDLGIYEQYF.

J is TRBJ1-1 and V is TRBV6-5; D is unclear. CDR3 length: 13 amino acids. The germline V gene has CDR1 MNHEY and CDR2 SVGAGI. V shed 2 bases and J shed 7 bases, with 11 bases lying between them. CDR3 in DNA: TGTGCCAGCAGTTACAGAGGGAATGTTGAAGCTTTCTTT. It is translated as CASSYRGNVEAFF.

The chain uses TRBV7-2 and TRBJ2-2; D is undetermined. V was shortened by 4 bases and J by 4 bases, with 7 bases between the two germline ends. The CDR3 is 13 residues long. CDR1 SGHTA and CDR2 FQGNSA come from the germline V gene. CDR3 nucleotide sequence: TGTGCCAGCAGCTCGCAGGTCACCGGGGAGCTGTTTTTT. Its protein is CASSSQVTGELFF.

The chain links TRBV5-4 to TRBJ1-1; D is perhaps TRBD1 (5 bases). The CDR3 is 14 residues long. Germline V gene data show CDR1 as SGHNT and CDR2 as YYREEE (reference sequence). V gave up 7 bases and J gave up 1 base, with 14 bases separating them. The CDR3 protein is CASGFTGKNTEAFF. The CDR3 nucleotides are TGTGCCAGCGGATTTACAGGCAAGAACACTGAAGCTTTCTTT.